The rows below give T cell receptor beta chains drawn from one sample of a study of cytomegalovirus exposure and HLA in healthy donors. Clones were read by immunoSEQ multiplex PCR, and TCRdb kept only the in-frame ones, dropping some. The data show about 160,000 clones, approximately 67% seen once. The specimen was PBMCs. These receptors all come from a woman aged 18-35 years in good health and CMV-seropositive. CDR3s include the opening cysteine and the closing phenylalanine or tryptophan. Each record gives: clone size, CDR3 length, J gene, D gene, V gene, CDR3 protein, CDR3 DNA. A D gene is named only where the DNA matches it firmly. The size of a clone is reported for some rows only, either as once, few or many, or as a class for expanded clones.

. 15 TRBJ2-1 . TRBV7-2 CASSLDGLNYNEQFF TGTGCCAGCAGCTTAGACGGACTTAACTACAATGAGCAGTTCTTC
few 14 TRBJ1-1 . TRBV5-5 CASSPRTQGPEAFF TGTGCCAGCAGCCCCCGGACTCAAGGGCCTGAAGCTTTCTTT
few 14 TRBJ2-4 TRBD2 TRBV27 CASSTSGRVIIQYF TGTGCCAGCAGTACGAGCGGGAGGGTGATCATTCAGTACTTC
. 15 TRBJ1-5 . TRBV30 CAWSAYLAGNQPQHF TGTGCCTGGAGCGCGTATTTGGCAGGGAATCAGCCCCAGCATTTT
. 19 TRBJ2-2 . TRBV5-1 CASSLQTSPGSEYTGELFF TGCGCCAGCAGCTTGCAAACATCTCCCGGCAGCGAGTACACCGGGGAGCTGTTTTTT
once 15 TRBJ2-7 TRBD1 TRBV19 CASSPTGGFFSEQYF TGTGCCAGTAGTCCGACAGGGGGCTTTTTCTCCGAGCAGTACTTC
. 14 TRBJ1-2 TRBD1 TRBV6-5 CASRAYRGNYGYTF TGTGCCAGCAGGGCCTACAGGGGGAACTATGGCTACACCTTC
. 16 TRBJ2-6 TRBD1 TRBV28 CASRDSEMFGANVLTF TGTGCCAGCCGGGACAGCGAGATGTTTGGGGCCAACGTCCTGACTTTC
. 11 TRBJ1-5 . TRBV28 CASRGMQGQHF TGTGCCAGCAGGGGAATGCAGGGGCAGCATTTT
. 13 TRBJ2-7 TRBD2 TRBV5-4 CASSLQGLGEQYF TGTGCCAGCAGCTTGCAAGGACTAGGGGAGCAGTACTTC
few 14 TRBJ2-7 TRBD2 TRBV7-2 CASSPYSGTYEQYF TGTGCCAGCAGCCCTTATAGCGGGACCTACGAGCAGTACTTC
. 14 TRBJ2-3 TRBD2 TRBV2 CASIAGGNTDTQYF TGTGCCAGCATAGCGGGGGGAAACACAGATACGCAGTATTTT
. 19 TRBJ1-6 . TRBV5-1 CASSLDVRGTYNHNSPLHF TGCGCCAGCAGCTTGGATGTGCGGGGGACTTACAACCACAATTCACCCCTCCACTTT
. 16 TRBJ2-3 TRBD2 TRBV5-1 CASSLLAGDLTDTQYF TGCGCCAGCAGCTTGTTAGCGGGGGATTTGACAGATACGCAGTATTTT
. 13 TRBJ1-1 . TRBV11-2 CASSLAGETEAFF TGTGCCAGCAGCTTAGCAGGGGAAACTGAAGCTTTCTTT
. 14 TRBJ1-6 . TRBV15 CATSNPGQVSPLHF TGTGCCACCAGCAACCCGGGACAAGTTTCACCCCTCCACTTT
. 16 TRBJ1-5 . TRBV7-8 CASSLAGAGRHQPQHF TGTGCCAGCAGCTTAGCTGGGGCAGGGCGCCATCAGCCCCAGCATTTT
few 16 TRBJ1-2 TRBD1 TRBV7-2 CASSLGSARGDYGYTF TGTGCCAGCAGCTTAGGTTCGGCCAGGGGGGACTATGGCTACACCTTC
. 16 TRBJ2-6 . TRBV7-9 CASSLSRVSGANVLTF TGTGCCAGCAGCCTAAGCAGGGTTTCCGGGGCCAACGTCCTGACTTTC
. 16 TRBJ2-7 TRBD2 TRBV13 CASSLTTAGGGYEQYF TGTGCCAGCAGCTTAACTACAGCGGGAGGCGGGTACGAGCAGTACTTC
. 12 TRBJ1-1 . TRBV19 CASSIYPGEAFF TGTGCCAGTAGTATTTACCCAGGGGAAGCTTTCTTT
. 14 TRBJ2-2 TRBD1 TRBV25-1 CASKGTGGTGELFF TGTGCCAGCAAGGGGACAGGGGGCACCGGGGAGCTGTTTTTT
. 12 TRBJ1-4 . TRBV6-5 CATRATNEKLFF TGTGCCACCCGGGCAACTAATGAAAAACTGTTTTTT
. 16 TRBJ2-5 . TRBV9 CASSLHSGNYQETQYF TGTGCCAGCAGCCTACACTCAGGGAACTACCAAGAGACCCAGTACTTC
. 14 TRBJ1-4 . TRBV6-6 CASRLEGGDEKLFF TGTGCCAGCAGACTCGAGGGTGGCGATGAAAAACTGTTTTTT
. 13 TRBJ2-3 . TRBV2 CASSRETRNTQYF TGTGCCAGCAGCCGAGAGACTAGAAATACGCAGTATTTT
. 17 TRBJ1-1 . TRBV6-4 CASSDSRRFGRWSEAFF TGTGCCAGCAGTGACTCGAGACGGTTCGGTCGGTGGAGTGAAGCTTTCTTT
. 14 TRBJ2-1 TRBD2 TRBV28 CASSTFGGANEQFF TGTGCCAGCAGCACCTTCGGGGGGGCTAATGAGCAGTTCTTC